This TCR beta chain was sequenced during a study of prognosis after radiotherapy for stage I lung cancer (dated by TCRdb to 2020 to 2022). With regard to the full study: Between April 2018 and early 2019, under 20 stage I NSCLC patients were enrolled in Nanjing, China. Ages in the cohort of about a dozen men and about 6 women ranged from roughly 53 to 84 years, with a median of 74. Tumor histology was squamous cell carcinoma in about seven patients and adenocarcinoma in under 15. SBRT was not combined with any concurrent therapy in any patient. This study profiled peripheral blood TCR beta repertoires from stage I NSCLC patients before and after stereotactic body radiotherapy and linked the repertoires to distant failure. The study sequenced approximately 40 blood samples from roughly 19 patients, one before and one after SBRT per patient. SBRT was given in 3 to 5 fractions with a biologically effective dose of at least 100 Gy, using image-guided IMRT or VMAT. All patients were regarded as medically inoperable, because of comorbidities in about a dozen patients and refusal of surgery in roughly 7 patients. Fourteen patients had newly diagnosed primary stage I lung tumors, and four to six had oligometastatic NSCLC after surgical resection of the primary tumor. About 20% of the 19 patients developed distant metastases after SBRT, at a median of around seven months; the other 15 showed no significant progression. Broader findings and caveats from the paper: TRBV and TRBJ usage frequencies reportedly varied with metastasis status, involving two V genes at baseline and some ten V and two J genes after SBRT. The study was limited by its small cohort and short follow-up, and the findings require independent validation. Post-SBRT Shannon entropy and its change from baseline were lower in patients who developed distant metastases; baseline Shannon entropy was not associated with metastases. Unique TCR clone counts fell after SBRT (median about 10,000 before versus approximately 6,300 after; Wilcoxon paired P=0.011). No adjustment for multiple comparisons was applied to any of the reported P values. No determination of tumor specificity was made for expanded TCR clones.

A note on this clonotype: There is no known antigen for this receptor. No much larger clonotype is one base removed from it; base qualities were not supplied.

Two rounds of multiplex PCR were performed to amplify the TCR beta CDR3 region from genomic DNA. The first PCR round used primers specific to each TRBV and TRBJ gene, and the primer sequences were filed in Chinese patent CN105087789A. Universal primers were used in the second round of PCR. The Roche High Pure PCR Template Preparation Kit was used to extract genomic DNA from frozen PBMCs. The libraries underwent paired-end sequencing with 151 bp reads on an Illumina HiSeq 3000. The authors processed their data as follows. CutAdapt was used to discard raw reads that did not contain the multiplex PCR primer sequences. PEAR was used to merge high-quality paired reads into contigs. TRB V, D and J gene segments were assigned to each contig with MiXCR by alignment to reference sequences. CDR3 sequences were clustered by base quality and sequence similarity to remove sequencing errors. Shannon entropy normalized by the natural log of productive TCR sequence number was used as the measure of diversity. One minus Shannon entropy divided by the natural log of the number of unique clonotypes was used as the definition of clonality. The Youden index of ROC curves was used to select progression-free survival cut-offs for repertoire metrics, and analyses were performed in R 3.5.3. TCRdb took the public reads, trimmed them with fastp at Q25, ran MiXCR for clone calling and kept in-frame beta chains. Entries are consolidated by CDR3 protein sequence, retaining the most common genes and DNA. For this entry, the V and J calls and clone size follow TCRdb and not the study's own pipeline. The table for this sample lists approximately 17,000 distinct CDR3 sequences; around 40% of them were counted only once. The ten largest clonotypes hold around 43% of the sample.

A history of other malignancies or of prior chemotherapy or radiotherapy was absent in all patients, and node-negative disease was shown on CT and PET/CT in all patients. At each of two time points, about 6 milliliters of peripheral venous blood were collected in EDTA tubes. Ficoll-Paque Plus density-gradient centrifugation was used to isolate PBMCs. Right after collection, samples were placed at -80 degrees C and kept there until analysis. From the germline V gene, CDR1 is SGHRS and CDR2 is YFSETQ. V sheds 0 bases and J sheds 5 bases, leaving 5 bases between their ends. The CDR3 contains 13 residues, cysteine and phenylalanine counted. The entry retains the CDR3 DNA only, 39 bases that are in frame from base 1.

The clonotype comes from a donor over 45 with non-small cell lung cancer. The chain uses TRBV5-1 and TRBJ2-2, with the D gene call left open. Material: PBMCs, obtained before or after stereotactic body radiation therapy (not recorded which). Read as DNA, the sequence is TGCGCCAGCAGCTTGGACTTAACCGGGGAGCTGTTTTTT. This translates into CASSLDLTGELFF.